The clone carrying this TCR beta chain was found many times. No antigen is known for it. MiXCR, applied by TCRdb to the 5' RACE reads, yields one record per CDR3 protein. The sample shows fewer than 150,000 distinct CDR3 sequences, roughly 7.2% of them seen only once. The sample originates from a study of T cells after yellow fever vaccination. Study as a whole: Any fraction with a low cell number was prepared using SMART-Seq v4 Ultra Low Input. Study-wide findings and caveats: A large majority of primary-vaccination clones showed up again after the booster (around 95% CD4, roughly 91% CD8).

Deletions cut 6 bases from V and 1 base from J, with 16 bases between. Germline V gene sequence: CDR1 MNHEY, CDR2 SMNVEV (reference sequence). This CDR3 has 16 amino acids. The sequence came from a man aged 18 to 30 who received the YFV17D yellow fever vaccine. The sequencing used CD4+ T cells sorted from PBMCs, collected 45 days after the first yellow fever vaccination. This chain links TRBV27 with TRBJ2-1; perhaps D is TRBD1 or TRBD2 (5 bases each). The CDR3 is CASSPFWGLSYNEQFF. In DNA, the CDR3 is TGTGCCAGCAGCCCGTTTTGGGGGTTGTCCTACAATGAGCAGTTCTTC.